The 29 T cell receptor beta chains in this list originate from one sample, sequenced in a study of blood T cell repertoires in COVID-19. Measured with immunoSEQ multiplex PCR; TCRdb has only the in-frame clones, and not every one. The sample includes 250,000 to 300,000 clones, about 85% of them seen just once. Sample: peripheral blood. The receptor source for this set is a woman between 50 and 59 years old who had recovered from COVID-19.

The chain links TRBV2 to TRBJ2-1, with TRBD1 identical over 11 bases. The CDR3 spans 13 residues. Losses at the gene ends were 5 bases for V and 8 bases for J; bases not matched to a gene: 2. Looked up from germline, CDR1 is SNHLY and CDR2 is FYNNEI. CDR3 nucleotide sequence: TGTGCCAGCAGTCGGGACAGGGGGGATGAGCAGTTCTTC. Translated: CASSRDRGDEQFF.

The chain employs TRBV4-3 and TRBJ2-2; 10 bases line up with TRBD1. J lost 2 bases, V lost 0 bases, and 3 bases had no gene match. The CDR3 has 17 residues. Germline V gene data show CDR1 as LGHNA and CDR2 as YSLEER. CDR3 amino acids: CASSQEGTGDNTGELFF. The CDR3 bases are TGCGCCAGCAGCCAAGAGGGGACAGGGGACAACACCGGGGAGCTGTTTTTT.

The rearrangement joins TRBV5-8 to TRBJ1-2; tentative D call: TRBD1 (5 bases). The ends were cut back, 2 bases at V and 4 bases at J, with 9 bases in the middle. Germline values: CDR1 SGHTS, CDR2 YDEGEE. The CDR3 length is 13 residues. The CDR3 reads CASSFQGSYGYTF. The CDR3 nucleotides read TGTGCCAGCAGCTTCCAGGGTAGCTATGGCTACACCTTC.

The V gene is TRBV7-9, the J gene TRBJ1-2; possibly TRBD1 for D (6 bases). CDR1 and CDR2 from the germline V gene are SEHNR and FQNEAQ (reference sequence). V shed 10 bases and J shed 8 bases, with 23 bases lying between them. The CDR3 is 14 amino acids. CDR3 sequence reads: CAIRGGPGPGGYTF. The CDR3 DNA is TGTGCCATACGAGGGGGACCTGGACCAGGGGGCTACACCTTC.

The rearrangement uses TRBV5-1 and TRBJ2-3; maybe TRBD2 (6 bases). The length of the CDR3 is 16 residues. The germline V gene encodes CDR1 SGHRS and CDR2 YFSETQ. Trimming stripped 4 bases from V and 2 bases from J, with 17 bases between. This chain's CDR3 is CASSGRAGGTTDTQYF. The CDR3 DNA reads TGCGCCAGCAGCGGCAGGGCAGGAGGGACCACAGATACGCAGTATTTT.

J is TRBJ2-5 and V is TRBV10-2; 11 positions agree with TRBD2. Trimming cost V 4 bases and J 7 bases; bases outside gene matches: 2. Germline CDR1 and CDR2: WSHSY and SAAADI. This CDR3 contains 13 residues. CDR3 in amino acids: CASSGLAGGTQYF. CDR3 nucleotide sequence: TGCGCCAGCAGTGGCCTAGCGGGGGGGACCCAGTACTTC.

The chain joins TRBV28 to TRBJ2-3, with D maybe TRBD2 (6 bases). The CDR3 contains 14 residues. Trimming cost V 7 bases and J 3 bases, with 14 bases left between them. From germline, CDR1 is MDHEN and CDR2 SYDVKM. The CDR3 loop reads CASKNGGVTDTQYF. CDR3 in DNA: TGTGCCAGCAAGAACGGGGGAGTAACAGATACGCAGTATTTT.

V gene TRBV4-3 combines with J gene TRBJ2-6; unclear D gene. This CDR3 is built from 16 residues. The germline V gene has CDR1 LGHNA and CDR2 YSLEER. V was shortened by 0 bases and J by 1 base, with 7 bases between the two germline ends. Written as DNA, the CDR3 is TGCGCCAGCAGCCAAGAGACGCGGTCTGGGGCCAACGTCCTGACTTTC. This translates into CASSQETRSGANVLTF.

This sequence joins TRBV28 and TRBJ2-7; 7 positions match TRBD1. The J segment lost 2 bases and the V segment lost 5 bases, leaving 6 bases of the junction unmatched. The CDR3 has 14 amino acids. Germline CDR1 and CDR2: MDHEN and SYDVKM. CDR3 residues: CASSHAGGTYEQYF. CDR3 bases: TGTGCCAGCAGTCATGCAGGGGGAACCTACGAGCAGTACTTC.

The rearrangement uses TRBV27 and TRBJ1-1; maybe TRBD1 (5 bases). Trimming cost V 4 bases and J 5 bases, with 23 bases left between them. The CDR3 is 17 residues long. Germline-derived CDR1 and CDR2 are MNHEY and SMNVEV (reference sequence). CDR3 in amino acids: CASSSESMAGRGTEAFF. DNA of the CDR3: TGTGCCAGCAGTTCCGAGAGTATGGCAGGGCGGGGAACTGAAGCTTTCTTT.

This chain joins TRBV7-9 and TRBJ1-4; 7 bases align to TRBD1. This CDR3 is 16 amino acids long. Trimming took 5 bases from V and 5 from J; bases not matched to a gene: 11. CDR1 is SEHNR and CDR2 is FQNEAQ in the germline V gene (reference sequence). CDR3 region: CASSTNSGDRNEKLFF. For the CDR3, the DNA is TGTGCCAGCAGCACTAATTCCGGGGACAGAAATGAAAAACTGTTTTTT.

V usage is TRBV6-6 and J usage is TRBJ2-7; 8 bases line up with TRBD1. CDR1 MNHNY and CDR2 SVGAGI come from the germline V gene (reference sequence). The CDR3 covers 14 residues. Germline trimming cut 9 bases from V and 1 base from J; bases unmatched to any gene: 8. This CDR3 is CASNGQGPSYEQYF. In nucleotides, the CDR3 is TGTGCCAGTAACGGACAGGGCCCTTCCTACGAGCAGTACTTC.

The CDR3 here is CATSGGTGNSPLHF. CDR3 sequence (DNA): TGTGCCACCAGCGGCGGGACGGGGAATTCACCCCTCCACTTT. This chain joins TRBV15 and TRBJ1-6, with D tentatively TRBD1 (5 bases). This CDR3 spans 14 amino acids. Germline CDR1 and CDR2: LNHNV and YYDKDF (reference sequence). Between the trimmed V and J ends, which lost 5 bases and 7 bases, there was a span of 12 bases. The entire variable domain, with the rest obtained from reference TRBV15 and TRBJ1-6, is as follows: DAMVIQNPRYQVTQFGKPVTLSCSQTLNHNVMYWYQQKSSQAPKLLFHYYDKDFNNEADTPDNFQSRRPNTSFCFLDIRSPGLGDTAMYLCATSGGTGNSPLHFGNGTRLTVT.

The V gene is TRBV28, the J gene TRBJ1-1; D ambiguous. V was pared by 1 base and J by 10 bases, with 16 bases between. CDR3 length: 14 residues. Germline V gene data show CDR1 as MDHEN and CDR2 as SYDVKM. In nucleotides, the CDR3 is TGTGCCAGCAGTTTATTAGTAATCGGTAATAGAGCTTTCTTT. Residues: CASSLLVIGNRAFF.

The V and J genes are TRBV7-9 and TRBJ2-7; tentative D call: TRBD2 (6 bases). Germline-derived CDR1 and CDR2 are SEHNR and FQNEAQ (reference sequence). V was trimmed by 2 bases and J by 2 bases, leaving 13 bases between them. This CDR3 has 15 amino acids. The DNA of the CDR3 is TGTGCCAGCAGCTTATGGTTAGCGGAGACCTACGAGCAGTACTTC. Amino acid sequence: CASSLWLAETYEQYF.

The chain employs TRBV30 and TRBJ1-6, with 7 positions matching TRBD1. Germline values: CDR1 GTSNPN, CDR2 SVGIG (reference sequence). The CDR3 is 13 amino acids. V shed 4 bases and J 10 bases; nucleotides not matched to a gene: 7. This CDR3 is CAWTDRVNSPLHF. CDR3 nucleotides: TGTGCCTGGACCGACAGGGTTAACTCACCCCTCCACTTT. The whole variable domain, remainder taken from reference TRBV30 and TRBJ1-6, is SQTIHQWPATLVQPVGSPLSLECTVEGTSNPNLYWYRQAAGRGLQLLFYSVGIGQISSEVPQNLSASRPQDRQFILSSKKLLLSDSGFYLCAWTDRVNSPLHFGNGTRLTVT.

The chain links TRBV2 to TRBJ2-2; possibly TRBD2 for D (6 bases). CDR3 length: 15 amino acids. V shed 2 bases and J shed 4 bases, with 11 bases lying between them. Germline values: CDR1 SNHLY, CDR2 FYNNEI. CDR3 amino acids: CASSEWKGGTGELFF. In DNA, the CDR3 is TGTGCCAGCAGTGAATGGAAGGGAGGCACCGGGGAGCTGTTTTTT. Variable domain in full (rest from reference TRBV2 and TRBJ2-2): EPEVTQTPSHQVTQMGQEVILRCVPISNHLYFYWYRQILGQKVEFLVSFYNNEISEKSEIFDDQFSVERPDGSNFTLKIRSTKLEDSAMYFCASSEWKGGTGELFFGEGSRLTVL.

The chain couples TRBV6-2 or TRBV6-3 to TRBJ1-1, with unresolved D. The V gene lost 2 bases and the J gene lost 4 bases, with 23 bases spanning the gap. In germline, CDR1 is MNHEY, CDR2 SVGEGT. CDR3 length equals 18 residues. CDR3 coding DNA: TGTGCCAGCAGTTACAATCCGGGTAACTGGTGGTCGAGCACTGAAGCTTTCTTT. Its translation is CASSYNPGNWWSSTEAFF.

This clone was seen ten or more times. The V gene is TRBV28, the J gene TRBJ2-7; TRBD1 is a possible D gene (5 bases). The germline V gene has CDR1 MDHEN and CDR2 SYDVKM. This CDR3 is 14 amino acids long. Trimming shortened V by 2 bases and J by 2 bases, and 10 bases separated the two germline ends. CDR3 coding DNA: TGTGCCAGCAGTTTAGCAGGGAAAACCTACGAGCAGTACTTC. Its translation is CASSLAGKTYEQYF. The variable domain in full, completed from reference TRBV28 and TRBJ2-7, reads DVKVTQSSRYLVKRTGEKVFLECVQDMDHENMFWYRQDPGLGLRLIYFSYDVKMKEKGDIPEGYSVSREKKERFSLILESASTNQTSMYLCASSLAGKTYEQYFGPGTRLTVT.

This chain joins TRBV7-9 and TRBJ1-1; 9 bases align to TRBD1. The germline gives CDR1 SEHNR, CDR2 FQNEAQ (reference sequence). This CDR3 contains 15 residues. The trim removed 8 bases at V and 2 bases at J, leaving 9 bases unmatched. CDR3 in amino acids: CASGAQGAGNTEAFF. CDR3 in DNA: TGTGCCAGCGGCGCACAGGGGGCTGGCAACACTGAAGCTTTCTTT.

This chain links TRBV7-2 with TRBJ2-3; 7 bases fit TRBD2. This CDR3 is 14 amino acids long. With 4 bases clipped from V and 3 bases from J, the junction kept 4 bases outside the gene matches. Germline-derived CDR1 and CDR2 are SGHTA and FQGNSA. The CDR3 sequence: CASSSEGGTDTQYF. In DNA, the CDR3 is TGTGCCAGCAGCTCGGAGGGAGGGACAGATACGCAGTATTTT.

The table lists this clone with a count of one. The chain is built from TRBV28 and TRBJ2-7; TRBD2 aligns across 11 bases. The V and J ends lost 4 bases and 3 bases, in that order; junction bases with no gene match: 17. Germline assignment: CDR1 MDHEN and CDR2 SYDVKM. This CDR3 is built from 19 residues. The DNA for the CDR3 is TGTGCCAGCAGTTCCATTACTAGCGGGAGCAATGGACGCTACTACGAGCAGTACTTC. Translating gives CASSSITSGSNGRYYEQYF.

CDR3 residues: CASSYRRVSGRDEQFF. The CDR3, as DNA: TGTGCCAGCAGCTACCGCAGGGTTAGCGGGAGGGATGAGCAGTTCTTC. V is TRBV5-8 and J is TRBJ2-1, with 11 bases that match TRBD2. In germline, CDR1 is SGHTS, CDR2 YDEGEE. This CDR3 is built from 16 residues. J gave up 8 bases and V 3 bases, and 10 bases lay outside the gene matches.

The chain links TRBV18 to TRBJ1-1; a weak D match, TRBD1 (6 bases). CDR1 KGHSH and CDR2 LQKENI come from the germline V gene. V dropped 1 base and J dropped 10 bases, with 19 bases sitting between them. The CDR3 runs to 15 residues. CDR3 nucleotides: TGTGCCAGCTCACCACTAACACGGTGGCTACAGGGAGCTTTCTTT. Protein product: CASSPLTRWLQGAFF.

The V gene is TRBV27, the J gene TRBJ1-2; 9 positions match TRBD1. CDR1 is MNHEY, CDR2 SMNVEV, per germline (reference sequence). Unmatched junction bases numbered 4, after V lost 6 bases and J lost 5 bases. The CDR3 loop spans 13 amino acids. The CDR3 loop is CASRRGQGYGYTF. In DNA, the CDR3 is TGTGCCAGCAGGCGGGGACAGGGTTATGGCTACACCTTC.

This clone came up once. The chain couples TRBV2 to TRBJ2-3; 9 bases agree with TRBD2. In germline, CDR1 is SNHLY, CDR2 FYNNEI. CDR3 size: 16 residues. V trimming: 9 bases; J trimming: 1 base; junction bases outside the gene matches: 11. For the CDR3, the DNA is TGTGCCAGTTCTCCGGGACTAGCAATGGGCACAGATACGCAGTATTTT. It specifies CASSPGLAMGTDTQYF.

The rearrangement links TRBV6-6 to TRBJ1-1; 9 positions match TRBD1. V lost 2 bases, J lost 5 bases, and 3 bases stayed unmatched. There are 14 residues in the CDR3. The germline CDR1 and CDR2 sequences are MNHNY and SVGAGI (reference sequence). This CDR3 is CASSYQTGGTEAFF. CDR3 bases: TGTGCCAGCAGTTACCAGACAGGGGGGACTGAAGCTTTCTTT.

The chain links TRBV7-6 to TRBJ2-1, with D perhaps TRBD2 (5 bases). V was cut by 2 bases and J by 6 bases, with 14 bases left in between. This CDR3 region has 15 residues. Germline lookup yields CDR1 SGHVS and CDR2 FNYEAQ. In DNA form, the CDR3 reads TGTGCCAGCAGCTTAAAAACGCGGGCGATCAATGAGCAGTTCTTC. The encoded protein is CASSLKTRAINEQFF.

This clone was counted a single time. The CDR3 sequence is CASSHLTGGKGSPLHF. For the CDR3, the DNA is TGCGCCAGCAGCCACCTGACAGGGGGCAAGGGTTCACCCCTCCACTTT. The V and J genes are TRBV4-1 and TRBJ1-6, with 10 bases that match TRBD1. The CDR3 has 16 amino acids. Germline V gene data show CDR1 as MGHRA and CDR2 as YSYEKL. Losses at the gene ends were 3 bases for V and 9 bases for J; bases not matched to a gene: 8.